The 13 T cell receptor beta chains presented below share a single source sample, sequenced in a study of sequential checkpoint blockade in melanoma. Treatment specified: randomized to nivolumab then ipilimumab (arm A) or the reverse (arm B). TCRdb's table, derived via immunoSEQ multiplex PCR, lists solely in-frame clones and lacks some. The table includes roughly 36,000 clones, 32% detected once. Specimen: tumor tissue (inferred from file names), collected from a patient given nivolumab and ipilimumab in sequence. All receptors come from a human donor with melanoma.

V is TRBV11-3 and J is TRBJ2-2; 8 positions agree with TRBD1. Per the germline V gene, CDR1 is SGHNT and CDR2 is YENEEA. V was pared by 5 bases and J by 8 bases, with 10 bases of the junction left unmatched. The CDR3 covers 15 residues. The CDR3 loop is CASSDYRGFKGELFF. As DNA, the CDR3 is TGTGCCAGCAGCGACTACAGGGGGTTCAAAGGGGAGCTGTTTTTT.

This clone was seen only a few times. CDR3 protein: CASSSNRGVDEKLFF. As DNA, the CDR3 is TGTGCCAGCTCATCTAACAGGGGGGTCGATGAAAAACTGTTTTTT. The chain has TRBV18 and TRBJ1-4; 8 bases fit TRBD1. The length of the CDR3 is 15 residues. Trimming took 5 bases from V and 6 from J; bases not matched to a gene: 8. Germline-derived CDR1 and CDR2 are KGHSH and LQKENI.

This clone was counted between two and nine times. The chain couples TRBV6-8 to TRBJ2-7; no reliable D call. The CDR3 sequence is 13 residues long. Trimming took 5 bases from V and 3 from J, leaving 11 bases between them. The V gene's germline CDR1 is MNHGY and CDR2 SAAAGT. CDR3 in DNA: TGTGCCAGCAGTATGACTGAGATCTACGAGCAGTACTTC. It specifies CASSMTEIYEQYF.

The chain has TRBV29-1 and TRBJ2-3; D might be TRBD1 (6 bases). Per the germline V gene, CDR1 is SQVTM and CDR2 is ANQGSEA. Trimming shortened V by 3 bases and J by 5 bases, and 21 bases separated the two germline ends. The CDR3 length is 16 residues. Here the CDR3 reads CSVDPGWGLERDTQYF. In DNA form, the CDR3 reads TGCAGCGTTGACCCGGGGTGGGGGCTGGAGAGAGATACGCAGTATTTT.

The chain joins TRBV6-8 to TRBJ1-1; 7 bases are a match to TRBD1. The CDR3 spans 14 residues. The germline gives CDR1 MNHGY, CDR2 SAAAGT. V lost 5 bases and J lost 8; bases outside the gene matches: 11. CDR3 amino acids: CASSERQGKGEAFF. The CDR3 DNA sequence: TGTGCCAGCAGTGAGCGACAGGGTAAAGGAGAAGCTTTCTTT.

This clone was observed a few times. The V call is TRBV11-3, the J call TRBJ2-5; weak D call: TRBD1 (5 bases). Germline loops: CDR1 SGHNT, CDR2 YENEEA. This CDR3 comprises 14 residues. Deletions cut 2 bases from V and 2 bases from J, with 9 bases between. DNA of the CDR3: TGTGCCAGCAGCTTATCAGGGATGCAAGAGACCCAGTACTTC. Amino acids: CASSLSGMQETQYF. The full variable domain, completed using reference TRBV11-3 and TRBJ2-5, is EAGVVQSPRYKIIEKKQPVAFWCNPISGHNTLYWYLQNLGQGPELLIRYENEEAVDDSQLPKDRFSAERLKGVDSTLKIQPAELGDSAVYLCASSLSGMQETQYFGPGTRLLVL.

The CDR3 nucleotides are TGTGCCAGCAGCTGGGCCGGGGGAAATAATTCACCCCTCCACTTT. Protein product: CASSWAGGNNSPLHF. V gene TRBV11-3 combines with J gene TRBJ1-6; D is perhaps TRBD1 (5 bases). CDR3 length: 15 residues. CDR1 is SGHNT and CDR2 is YENEEA in the germline V gene. Between the trimmed V and J ends, which lost 4 bases and 5 bases, there was a span of 12 bases.

This clone was counted between two and nine times. V and J are TRBV4-1 and TRBJ1-2, with D unresolved. The V end was cut by 1 base, the J end by 8 bases, with 17 bases between. Germline-derived CDR1 and CDR2 are MGHRA and YSYEKL. The CDR3 extends over 15 amino acids. The CDR3 DNA sequence: TGCGCCAGCAGCCAAGCCATAACCGGGGATCGAGGCTACACCTTC. Protein sequence: CASSQAITGDRGYTF.

The chain is built from TRBV28 and TRBJ2-1; tentatively, D is TRBD1 or TRBD2 (5 bases each). The germline V gene encodes CDR1 MDHEN and CDR2 SYDVKM. The CDR3 contains 18 residues. Trimming shortened V by 6 bases and J by 0 bases, and 21 bases separated the two germline ends. The CDR3 protein is CASRILTHAGGSYNEQFF. The CDR3 bases are TGTGCCAGCAGGATACTAACCCACGCTGGGGGCTCCTACAATGAGCAGTTCTTC.

V gene TRBV5-1 combines with J gene TRBJ2-1; tentatively, D is TRBD2 (6 bases). The CDR3 spans 14 residues. CDR1 SGHRS and CDR2 YFSETQ come from the germline V gene. V dropped 9 bases and J dropped 4 bases, with 17 bases sitting between them. The CDR3 nucleotides read TGCGCCAACGTGGCGGGGAGGACGTACAATGAGCAGTTCTTC. Its translation is CANVAGRTYNEQFF.

This chain uses TRBV6-7 with TRBJ2-1; D is unresolved. TRBV6-7 carries the ORF label, with uncertain function. CDR3 length equals 12 residues. V shed 1 base and J shed 10 bases, with 8 bases lying between them. CDR3 nucleotide sequence: TGTGCCAGCAGTTACTGGATGGGGGAGCAGTTCTTC. Its protein product is CASSYWMGEQFF.

At least ten counts were recorded for this clone. This chain links TRBV11-1 with TRBJ2-7, with D tentatively TRBD1 or TRBD2 (5 bases each). V lost 5 bases, J lost 3 bases, and 17 bases lay in between. The CDR3 loop spans 15 amino acids. The germline V gene encodes CDR1 SGHAT and CDR2 FQDESV (reference sequence). Here the CDR3 DNA reads TGTGCCAGCAGCGGGGGTCTTACGGGGCACTACGAGCAGTACTTC. Translation gives CASSGGLTGHYEQYF.

The chain couples TRBV19 to TRBJ1-2, with D possibly matching TRBD1 (6 bases). The CDR3 runs to 18 residues. With 4 bases removed from V and 6 bases from J, the gap between germline ends came to 27 bases. Germline V lookup: CDR1 LNHDA, CDR2 SQIVND (reference sequence). The CDR3 nucleotides read TGTGCCAGTAGTACCCGAGGACAGCCCGTACGGGGAAATAATGGCTACACCTTC. Translated, it gives CASSTRGQPVRGNNGYTF.